The source of this T cell receptor beta chain is a study of shared clonotypes between healthy human individuals. For genomic DNA, unsorted samples relied on tens of millions of PBMCs. Per the germline V gene, CDR1 is DFQATT and CDR2 is SNEGSKA (reference sequence). The CDR3 sequence is 11 residues long. Trimming cost V 7 bases and J 0 bases, with 6 bases left between them. Some clones are missing from TCRdb's copy, which holds only in-frame ones; the method was immunoSEQ multiplex PCR. The data show around 440,000 clones, with roughly four fifths seen just once and 12% held by the top ten. The sequence came from a middle-aged woman in good health. Some clones in this sample may be carry-over from other donors' samples. The sequencing sample was made of PBMCs. The gene calls are TRBV20-1 and TRBJ1-1; D unclear. CDR3 DNA: TGCAGTGTTAAGTTGAACACTGAAGCTTTCTTT. Residues: CSVKLNTEAFF.